The T cell receptor beta chain described here comes from a study of regulatory T cells in long-lasting Graves disease. V trimming: 3 bases; J trimming: 10 bases; junction bases outside the gene matches: 17. The germline V gene has CDR1 GTSNPN and CDR2 SVGIG (reference sequence). This CDR3 has 16 residues. TCR beta libraries were built with iRepertoire HTBI primers and Arm-PCR of CDR3 regions. TCRdb re-derived calls from the multiplex PCR reads in MiXCR, one entry per CDR3 protein. The data contain roughly 400,000 distinct CDR3 sequences, 15% of them singletons. Sample time point: newly diagnosed GD, antithyroid drugs for less than 3 months. Isolated PBMC RNA provided the starting material for the TCR library. These sequences were also reported in another study, on T cells in Graves' hyperthyroidism and ophthalmopathy.

Source: peripheral blood mononuclear cells (PBMCs), taken at new diagnosis, from a patient treated with antithyroid drugs. The receptor was isolated from a woman in her 40s with Graves disease. The rearrangement joins TRBV30 to TRBJ1-4; 7 bases match TRBD1. The CDR3 DNA sequence: TGTGCCTGGAGCAGACAGGGAAGTTCAGGGTTCGGAAAACTGTTTTTT. This translates into CAWSRQGSSGFGKLFF.